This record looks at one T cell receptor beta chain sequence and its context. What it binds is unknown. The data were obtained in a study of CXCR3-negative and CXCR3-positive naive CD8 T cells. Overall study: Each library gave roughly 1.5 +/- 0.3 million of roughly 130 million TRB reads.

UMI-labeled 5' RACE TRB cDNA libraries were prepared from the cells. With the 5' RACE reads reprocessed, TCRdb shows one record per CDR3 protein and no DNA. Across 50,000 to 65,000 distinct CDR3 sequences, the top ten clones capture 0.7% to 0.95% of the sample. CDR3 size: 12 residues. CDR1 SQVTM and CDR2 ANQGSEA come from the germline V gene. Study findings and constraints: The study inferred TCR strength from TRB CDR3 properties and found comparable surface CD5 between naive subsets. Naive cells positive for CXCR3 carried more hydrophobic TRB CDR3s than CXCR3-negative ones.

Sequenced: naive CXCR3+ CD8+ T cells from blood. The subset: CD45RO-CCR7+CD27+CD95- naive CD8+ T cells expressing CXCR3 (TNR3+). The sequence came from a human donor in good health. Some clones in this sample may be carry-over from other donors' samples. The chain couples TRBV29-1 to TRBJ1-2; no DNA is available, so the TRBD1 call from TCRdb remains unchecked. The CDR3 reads CSVPPGVDGYTF.